Described below is a single TCR beta chain sequence and its context. This CDR3 region has 15 residues. CDR1 and CDR2 (germline): DFQATT, SNEGSKA (reference sequence). This sample was taken from a study of monozygotic twins with inflammatory bowel disease. A 6-nucleotide sample barcode was carried by the UMIs, which template switching added. Amplification of TCRalpha and TCRbeta cDNA involved two nested PCRs that ran for about 16 and 10 cycles. TCRdb reprocessed the 5' RACE reads, with one entry per CDR3 protein and no DNA. The sample table sets out hundreds of thousands of distinct CDR3 sequences. The chain employs TRBV20-1 and TRBJ2-7. The sequence was collected from a human donor with ulcerative colitis or Crohn's disease, or a healthy co-twin of an affected twin (not recorded which). Material for sequencing was blood. CDR3 residues: CSADFGFLTSYEQYF.